This is a list of T cell receptor beta chains from one sample in a study of T cell responses to AZD1222 COVID-19 vaccine. The protocol was immunoSEQ multiplex PCR, while the TCRdb copy is restricted to in-frame clones and leaves out a portion. The sample contains over 120,000 clones, over 85% of which appear only once. The specimen comprised peripheral blood, sampled 28 days after the second AZD1222 dose. The receptor source for this set is an adult who received the AZD1222 COVID-19 vaccine. The CDR3 runs from the conserved cysteine through the conserved F or W. A D gene is named only where the DNA matches it firmly. Clone size appears in some rows only: once, few, many, or a class for an expanded clone.

d_call	clone_size	j_call	v_call	cdr3_nt	cdr3_aa
NA	NA	TRBJ2-1	TRBV6-2/TRBV6-3	TGTGCCAGCAGCGCCGGGACTCCACACTACAATGAGCAGTTCTTC	CASSAGTPHYNEQFF
NA	NA	TRBJ1-4	TRBV5-1	TGCGCCAGCAGCTTGGCTTCGACCCACAGGGAAAAACTGTTTTTT	CASSLASTHREKLFF
TRBD2	once	TRBJ2-1	TRBV27	TGTGCCAGCAGTCCACAGGGATTTAGCGGGACCTTTTGGGATGAGCAGTTCTTC	CASSPQGFSGTFWDEQFF
NA	NA	TRBJ1-1	TRBV6-5	TGTGCCAGCAGTTACTCGGCAGGGGAAGCTTTCTTT	CASSYSAGEAFF
NA	NA	TRBJ1-2	TRBV6-2/TRBV6-3	TGTGCCAGCAGTTACAGGGTCGTCGGTGGCTACACCTTC	CASSYRVVGGYTF
TRBD2	NA	TRBJ2-4	TRBV9	TGTGCCAGCAGCCCGGGGGGGCGAGACATTCAGTACTTC	CASSPGGRDIQYF
NA	NA	TRBJ1-2	TRBV7-9	TGTGCCAGCAGCTTAGCGCAAGGGAGCGGCTACACCTTC	CASSLAQGSGYTF
NA	NA	TRBJ1-1	TRBV19	TGTGCCAGTAGTATTGGGAACACTGAAGCTTTCTTT	CASSIGNTEAFF
TRBD1	NA	TRBJ2-5	TRBV24-1	TGTGCCACCAGTGATCCCGGGACAGGGGTAGAGACCCAGTACTTC	CATSDPGTGVETQYF
TRBD2	NA	TRBJ2-5	TRBV5-4	TGTGCCAGCAGCCAAACTAGCGTGGAGACCCAGTACTTC	CASSQTSVETQYF
NA	NA	TRBJ1-5	TRBV20-1	TGCAGTGCTAGTCGGCAGGCTAACAATCAGCCCCAGCATTTT	CSASRQANNQPQHF
TRBD1	NA	TRBJ2-1	TRBV9	TGTGCCAGCAGCGTACTACAGGGGAACAATGAGCAGTTCTTC	CASSVLQGNNEQFF
NA	NA	TRBJ2-3	TRBV27	TGTGCCAGCAGTTTAAAGCGGTTAGGCGGAGATACGCAGTATTTT	CASSLKRLGGDTQYF
TRBD1	NA	TRBJ1-5	TRBV20-1	TGCAGTGCTTGGGACAGACGAAATAGTCATTTT	CSAWDRRNSHF
TRBD2	NA	TRBJ2-3	TRBV27	TGTGCCAGCAGCCCAGCGGGAGTCGTCGATACGCAGTATTTT	CASSPAGVVDTQYF
NA	NA	TRBJ2-5	TRBV24-1	TGTGCCACCAGTGATTTCGGGGAATACCAAGAGACCCAGTACTTC	CATSDFGEYQETQYF
NA	NA	TRBJ2-2	TRBV13	TGTGCCAGCAGCTACCCCCAGGGGACGTACACCGGGGAGCTGTTTTTT	CASSYPQGTYTGELFF
NA	NA	TRBJ2-2	TRBV29-1	TGCAGCGTTTTCGGAGGGGGGGAGCTGTTTTTT	CSVFGGGELFF
NA	NA	TRBJ2-7	TRBV12-3/TRBV12-4	TGTGCCAGCAGTCGTTACGGCTCCTACGAGCAGTACTTC	CASSRYGSYEQYF
TRBD2	NA	TRBJ2-3	TRBV5-4	TGTGCCAGCAGACTAGCGGGATCCACTAATACGCAGTATTTT	CASRLAGSTNTQYF
TRBD1	NA	TRBJ2-3	TRBV7-9	TGTGCCAGCAGCTTACAGGGGGGCACAGATACGCAGTATTTT	CASSLQGGTDTQYF
TRBD1	NA	TRBJ1-3	TRBV9	TGTGCCAGCAGCAGGGCGGGACAGGGGACCTCTGGAAACACCATATATTTT	CASSRAGQGTSGNTIYF
TRBD1	once	TRBJ2-7	TRBV27	TGTGCCAGCAGTGTAAGACAGGGACGGGCCTACGAGCAGTACTTC	CASSVRQGRAYEQYF
TRBD2	NA	TRBJ2-1	TRBV27	TGTGCCACCGGGACTAGCGGGAGCTACAATGAGCAGTTCTTC	CATGTSGSYNEQFF
NA	NA	TRBJ1-2	TRBV6-5	TGTGCCAGCACCCATGATCTTACCGGCTATGGCTACACCTTC	CASTHDLTGYGYTF
NA	NA	TRBJ2-7	TRBV6-2/TRBV6-3	TGTGCCAGCAGTTACGCCAGCAACTACGAGCAGTACTTC	CASSYASNYEQYF
NA	NA	TRBJ1-6	TRBV30	TGTGCCTGGGCCTCGACCTATTCACCCCTCCACTTT	CAWASTYSPLHF
NA	NA	TRBJ1-1	TRBV12-5	TGTGCTAGTGGTTTAGGGAAGAACACTGAAGCTTTCTTT	CASGLGKNTEAFF
NA	NA	TRBJ1-2	TRBV5-6	TGTGCCAGCAGCTCAGTCTTCTATGGCTACACCTTC	CASSSVFYGYTF
TRBD2	NA	TRBJ2-2	TRBV30	TGTGCCTGGAGACTAGCGGGAGGGTCCGGGGAGCTGTTTTTT	CAWRLAGGSGELFF
NA	NA	TRBJ2-7	TRBV1	TGCACCAGCAGCCAAGCGGGGGGGAGGGCCCTTGGCGAGCAGTACTTC	CTSSQAGGRALGEQYF
TRBD1	NA	TRBJ1-6	TRBV27	TGTGCCAGCAGTCCGACAGGGGCGAGATTTGATTCACCCCTCCACTTT	CASSPTGARFDSPLHF
NA	many	TRBJ1-2	TRBV29-1	TGCAGCGTTGAAGGTGGGGCATATGGCTACACCTTC	CSVEGGAYGYTF
NA	once	TRBJ2-5	TRBV5-4	TGTGCCAGCAGCTCGCCCCGGGACCGGGGGGAGACCCAGTACTTC	CASSSPRDRGETQYF
NA	few	TRBJ1-2	TRBV7-2	TGTGCCAGCAGCCCTACAGACAGCCTAGGGGTCTATGGCTACACCTTC	CASSPTDSLGVYGYTF
TRBD2	NA	TRBJ2-1	TRBV11-3	TGTGCCAGCAGCCAAACAAGGACTAGATCCAATGAGCAGTTCTTC	CASSQTRTRSNEQFF
NA	NA	TRBJ2-3	TRBV9	TGTGCCAGCAGCGTGTGGTCAGCGGGCACAGATACGCAGTATTTT	CASSVWSAGTDTQYF
TRBD1	NA	TRBJ2-5	TRBV5-1	TGCGCCAGCAGTTCGGACAGGGTGGAGACCCAGTACTTC	CASSSDRVETQYF
NA	NA	TRBJ2-1	TRBV6-2/TRBV6-3	TGTGCCAGCAGTGCTCCCGGGACAAGCAATGAGCAGTTCTTC	CASSAPGTSNEQFF
NA	once	TRBJ1-1	TRBV7-2	TGTGCCAGCAGCACCGGACGGGTTTTGATGAACACTGAAGCTTTCTTT	CASSTGRVLMNTEAFF
TRBD2	NA	TRBJ2-1	TRBV3-1/TRBV3-2	TGTGCCAGCAGCCAAACCGGACTAGCGGGAGTCTACAATGAGCAGTTCTTC	CASSQTGLAGVYNEQFF
TRBD1	NA	TRBJ2-5	TRBV28	TGTGCCAGCAGTTCTGGTGGGACAGCCAAGATCCAGTACTTC	CASSSGGTAKIQYF
NA	NA	TRBJ2-7	TRBV3-1/TRBV3-2	TGTGCCAGCAGCAAAAGTCACTCCTTAGTCGAGCAGTACTTC	CASSKSHSLVEQYF
NA	NA	TRBJ2-2	TRBV5-5	TGTGCCAGCAGCTTGAACACCGGGGAGCTGTTTTTT	CASSLNTGELFF
NA	NA	TRBJ2-7	TRBV15	TGTGCCACCAGCAGAGACAGGGAATACGAGCAGTACTTC	CATSRDREYEQYF
TRBD1	NA	TRBJ1-2	TRBV9	TGTGCCAGCAGCGTAGGGGGACAGCCGAACTATGGCTACACCTTC	CASSVGGQPNYGYTF